This T cell receptor (beta chain) came from a study of OX40 agonist ivuxolimab in advanced cancers. Study-level background: As their treatment, patients were administered ivuxolimab, an agonistic anti-OX40 (CD134) antibody. The study's findings and limits: Some patients without response likewise showed low normalized clonal expansion.

With 4 bases removed from V and 1 base from J, the gap between germline ends came to 9 bases. This CDR3 spans 14 amino acids. From germline, CDR1 is SGHRS and CDR2 YFSETQ. Systemic immunosuppression or a history of autoimmune disease excluded patients. The data were produced by immunoSEQ multiplex PCR, yet TCRdb's version contains in-frame clones alone and is incomplete. The sample includes some 72,000 clones, almost 95% of them seen just once. As for this clone: Its antigen is currently unknown.

This receptor was obtained from an adult with an advanced solid tumor such as melanoma, head and neck, liver or kidney cancer. The sequenced sample was CD4+ or CD8+ T cells sorted from blood, obtained in a trial of the OX40 agonist ivuxolimab. This chain joins TRBV5-1 and TRBJ2-1; tentative D call: TRBD2 (6 bases). The CDR3 spells CASSMGGSYNEQFF. The CDR3 DNA sequence: TGCGCCAGCAGCATGGGGGGATCCTACAATGAGCAGTTCTTC.